This T cell receptor beta chain is from a study of shared clonotypes between healthy human individuals. About the study: The cohort comprised a couple of women and a few men. Their ages spanned 18 to 49 years.

Study-level points and caveats: A limitation of the genetic and exposure-history diversity represented arose from few donors. Generation probability values for non-shared clonotypes were lower than those for clonotypes shared by all four donors.

Method: immunoSEQ multiplex PCR; TCRdb's copy keeps in-frame clones and lacks some. Of over a million clones in the sample, roughly 74% are singletons; the top ten hold 0.4% to 0.55%. This clone showed up just a few times. Antigen specificity is unknown. Germline lookup yields CDR1 MNHEY and CDR2 SMNVEV (reference sequence). There are 18 residues in the CDR3. The J segment lost 6 bases and the V segment lost 5 bases, leaving 20 bases of the junction unmatched. The sequence was collected from a man aged 18 to 29 in good health. Some clones in this sample may be carry-over from other donors' samples. The sample taken for sequencing was memory CD4+ T cells from PBMCs. Subset: CD45RA-negative fraction. The chain employs TRBV27 and TRBJ2-7; 9 bases are a match to TRBD1. The CDR3 reads CASSPQRGRDRAFSEQYF. CDR3 coding DNA: TGTGCCAGCAGTCCTCAGAGGGGACGGGACAGGGCCTTTTCCGAGCAGTACTTC.